This TCR beta chain came from a study of control samples from healthy donors and cancer patients. Assay used: immunoSEQ multiplex PCR; TCRdb lists only in-frame clones, some missing. The sample records 130,000 or so clones, roughly nine tenths being singletons. V was clipped by 1 base and J by 5 bases, with 14 bases between them. This CDR3 comprises 15 residues. Germline V CDR1 and CDR2: SGHRS, YFSETQ. The chain is built from TRBV5-1 and TRBJ2-3; the D gene is possibly TRBD1 (6 bases). Sequencing used blood. The TCR originated in a man in his late teens or twenties in good health. DNA of the CDR3: TGCGCCAGCAGCTTGTCAGGGGTACTGTTAGATACGCAGTATTTT. Translated, it gives CASSLSGVLLDTQYF.